This TCR beta chain is from a study of blood T cell repertoires in COVID-19. Study as a whole: There were acute and convalescent COVID-19 samples, and they came from the United States, Italy and Spain. PBMCs, B-cell-depleted T cells, or T cells were the source of the cDNA or gDNA that made up the material.

Original analysis: Scientists estimated how many nucleated cells there were by amplifying reference gene primers. Here immunoSEQ multiplex PCR was the method, and the copy in TCRdb shows in-frame clones only, minus some. V and J calls and clone size are as listed in that table; D and trimming were resolved from the DNA. The sample yields 130,000 or so clones, 84% seen once. In germline, CDR1 is LNHDA, CDR2 SQIVND (reference sequence). V was clipped by 3 bases and J by 2 bases, with 7 bases between them. The CDR3 is made up of 13 amino acids. The sample comprised peripheral blood. This sequence originates from an older woman with acute or convalescent COVID-19. This chain links TRBV19 with TRBJ2-5, with D hard to call. Here the CDR3 reads CASSIPQQETQYF. The CDR3 DNA follows: TGTGCCAGTAGTATCCCCCAGCAAGAGACCCAGTACTTC.